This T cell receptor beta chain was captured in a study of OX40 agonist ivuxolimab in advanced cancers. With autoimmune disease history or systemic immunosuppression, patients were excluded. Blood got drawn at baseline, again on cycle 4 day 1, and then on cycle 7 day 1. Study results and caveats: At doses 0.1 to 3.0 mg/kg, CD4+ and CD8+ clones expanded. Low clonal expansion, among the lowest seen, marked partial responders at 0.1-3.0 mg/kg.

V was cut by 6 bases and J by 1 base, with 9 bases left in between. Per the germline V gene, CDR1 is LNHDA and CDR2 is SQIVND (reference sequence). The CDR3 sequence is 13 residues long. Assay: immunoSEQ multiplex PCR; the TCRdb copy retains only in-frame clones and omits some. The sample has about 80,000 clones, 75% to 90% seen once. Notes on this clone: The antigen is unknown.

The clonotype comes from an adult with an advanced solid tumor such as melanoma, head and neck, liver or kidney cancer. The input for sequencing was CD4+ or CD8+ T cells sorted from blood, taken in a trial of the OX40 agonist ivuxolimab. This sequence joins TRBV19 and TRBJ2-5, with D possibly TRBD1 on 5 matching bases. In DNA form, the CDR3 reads TGTGCCAGTAGCAGACAGCCCCAAGAGACCCAGTACTTC. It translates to CASSRQPQETQYF. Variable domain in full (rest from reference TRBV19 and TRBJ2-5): DGGITQSPKYLFRKEGQNVTLSCEQNLNHDAMYWYRQDPGQGLRLIYYSQIVNDFQKGDIAEGYSVSREKKESFPLTVTSAQKNPTAFYLCASSRQPQETQYFGPGTRLLVL.